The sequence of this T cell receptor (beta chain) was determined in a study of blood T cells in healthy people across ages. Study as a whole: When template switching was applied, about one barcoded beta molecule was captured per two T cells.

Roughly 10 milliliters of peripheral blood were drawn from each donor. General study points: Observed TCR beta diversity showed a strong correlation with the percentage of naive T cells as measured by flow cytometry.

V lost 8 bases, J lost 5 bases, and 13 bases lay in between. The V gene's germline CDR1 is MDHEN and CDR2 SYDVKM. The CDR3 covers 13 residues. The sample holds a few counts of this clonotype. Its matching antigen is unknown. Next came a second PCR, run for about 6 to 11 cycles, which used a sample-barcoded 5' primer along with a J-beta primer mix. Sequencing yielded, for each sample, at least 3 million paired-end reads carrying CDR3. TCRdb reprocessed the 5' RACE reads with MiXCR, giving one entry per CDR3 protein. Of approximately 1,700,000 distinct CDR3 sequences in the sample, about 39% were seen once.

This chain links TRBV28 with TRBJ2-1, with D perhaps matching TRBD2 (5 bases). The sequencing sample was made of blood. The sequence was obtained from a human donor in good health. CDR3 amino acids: CASSLDFNNEQFF. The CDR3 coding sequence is TGTGCCAGCTCACTGGACTTCAACAATGAGCAGTTCTTC.